Following are 27 T cell receptor beta chains from one sample sequenced in a study of siplizumab effects on memory and regulatory T cells. Here immunoSEQ multiplex PCR was the method, and the copy in TCRdb shows in-frame clones only, minus some. The repertoire holds over 60,000 clones, with about 90% as singletons. The sample was CD8+ T cells sorted from blood. These TCRs come from a human donor in good health.

The V call is TRBV2, the J call TRBJ2-1, with 10 bases aligning to TRBD2. With 9 bases clipped from V and 8 bases from J, the junction kept 10 bases outside the gene matches. The CDR3 spans 14 residues. Germline V CDR1 and CDR2: SNHLY, FYNNEI. CDR3 bases: TGTGCCAGTAGCCTGAGCGGGGGGGCCGATGAGCAGTTCTTC. Protein sequence: CASSLSGGADEQFF.

The V and J genes are TRBV7-6 and TRBJ2-5, with 9 bases that match TRBD2. Per germline, CDR1 SGHVS and CDR2 FNYEAQ. The length of the CDR3 is 15 residues. Trimming removed 3 bases from V and 2 bases from J; junction bases left unmatched: 4. The CDR3: CASSFVAGVQETQYF. In DNA form, the CDR3 reads TGTGCCAGCAGCTTTGTAGCGGGAGTTCAAGAGACCCAGTACTTC.

This rearrangement joins TRBV27 to TRBJ1-5, with D perhaps TRBD1 (5 bases). The CDR3 is made up of 13 amino acids. Germline CDR1 reads MNHEY; CDR2 reads SMNVEV (reference sequence). V lost 2 bases and J lost 5, with 7 bases in between. CDR3 nucleotides: TGTGCCAGCAGTTTACAGGGTCATCAGCCCCAGCATTTT. This sequence encodes CASSLQGHQPQHF.

Here the CDR3 reads CASSPGGWGDEQFF. The DNA of the CDR3 is TGTGCCAGCAGCCCTGGGGGGTGGGGCGATGAGCAGTTCTTC. This chain uses TRBV5-4 with TRBJ2-1, with a weak D call TRBD2 (6 bases). V was shortened by 4 bases and J by 8 bases, with 16 bases between the two germline ends. The CDR3 consists of 14 residues. The germline gives CDR1 SGHNT, CDR2 YYREEE (reference sequence).

The genes are TRBV2 and TRBJ2-7; D is undetermined. The CDR3 has 12 residues. V lost 7 bases and J lost 5, with 12 bases in between. From germline, CDR1 is SNHLY and CDR2 FYNNEI. The CDR3 spells CASILTGNEQYF. DNA of the CDR3: TGTGCCAGCATTTTAACTGGGAACGAGCAGTACTTC.

The gene calls are TRBV5-1 and TRBJ2-7; 7 nucleotides match TRBD1. CDR1 is SGHRS and CDR2 is YFSETQ in the germline V gene. The CDR3 runs to 13 residues. V shed 4 bases, J shed 4 bases, and the junction held 5 bases outside the gene matches. CDR3 loop: CASSPRDSYEQYF. The CDR3 DNA reads TGCGCCAGCAGCCCCCGGGACAGTTACGAGCAGTACTTC.

In its sample, this clone was seen many times. V gene TRBV30 combines with J gene TRBJ2-7, with 8 bases aligning to TRBD2. The V gene end was trimmed by 8 bases and the J gene end by 2 bases; junction bases not matched to a gene: 14. The length of the CDR3 is 15 residues. Germline lookup yields CDR1 GTSNPN and CDR2 SVGIG (reference sequence). The CDR3 spells CAAPSEGAGAYEQYF. CDR3 in DNA: TGTGCCGCCCCCTCTGAGGGAGCGGGAGCCTACGAGCAGTACTTC.

This clone was picked up one time. This chain connects TRBV7-9 to TRBJ1-1, with a possible D match to TRBD1 (6 bases). There are 17 residues in the CDR3. Trimming took 1 base from V and 3 from J, leaving 18 bases between them. The germline V gene encodes CDR1 SEHNR and CDR2 FQNEAQ (reference sequence). The CDR3 DNA sequence: TGTGCCAGCAGCTTAGTAGGGGGGTTTGGCCTACACACTGAAGCTTTCTTT. This encodes CASSLVGGFGLHTEAFF.

The chain is built from TRBV5-1 and TRBJ2-1; D unresolved. Germline CDR1 SGHRS, CDR2 YFSETQ. This CDR3 contains 12 residues. The V end lost 0 bases, the J end lost 10 bases, and 8 bases lay between the germline ends. CDR3 sequence: CASSLGDLEQFF. The CDR3 nucleotides read TGCGCCAGCAGCTTGGGTGATCTGGAGCAGTTCTTC.

The chain combines TRBV27 with TRBJ1-1; D may be TRBD1 (6 bases). CDR3 length: 13 amino acids. Between the trimmed V and J ends, which lost 11 bases and 3 bases, there was a span of 16 bases. Looked up from germline, CDR1 is MNHEY and CDR2 is SMNVEV (reference sequence). The CDR3 spells CACKGGLHTEAFF. DNA of the CDR3: TGTGCCTGCAAAGGGGGTTTGCACACTGAAGCTTTCTTT.

This chain uses TRBV6-5 with TRBJ1-3; the match to TRBD1 covers 8 bases. Trimming took 6 bases from V and 7 from J; bases not matched to a gene: 5. From germline, CDR1 is MNHEY and CDR2 SVGAGI. There are 13 residues in the CDR3. The CDR3 DNA follows: TGTGCCAGCAGCGACAGGGGTCTTAACACCATATATTTT. Amino acid sequence: CASSDRGLNTIYF.

In nucleotides, the CDR3 is TGTGCCAGTAGCAATGGTCCAGATACGCAGTATTTT. Translating gives CASSNGPDTQYF. The chain has TRBV19 and TRBJ2-3; D gene uncertain. Trimming pared 6 bases from V and 4 bases from J, leaving 8 bases between. Germline-derived CDR1 and CDR2 are LNHDA and SQIVND (reference sequence). The CDR3 runs 12 residues. The full variable domain, its missing parts supplied by reference TRBV19 and TRBJ2-3, is DGGITQSPKYLFRKEGQNVTLSCEQNLNHDAMYWYRQDPGQGLRLIYYSQIVNDFQKGDIAEGYSVSREKKESFPLTVTSAQKNPTAFYLCASSNGPDTQYFGPGTRLTVL.

V usage is TRBV29-1 and J usage is TRBJ1-1; D unresolved. In germline, CDR1 is SQVTM, CDR2 ANQGSEA. The germline V and J ends were trimmed by 4 bases and 0 bases, with 12 bases remaining between them. CDR3 size: 14 residues. CDR3 DNA: TGCAGCGTTGTCCGGGCGCACATGAACACTGAAGCTTTCTTT. Translating it yields CSVVRAHMNTEAFF.

The V and J genes are TRBV5-6 and TRBJ2-7; D is unclear. Germline lookup yields CDR1 SGHDT and CDR2 YYEEEE. Trimming left V 1 base short and J 3 bases short, with 5 bases between. This CDR3 has 12 residues. CDR3 in amino acids: CASSLYNYEQYF. The CDR3 region has the DNA TGTGCCAGCAGCTTGTACAACTACGAGCAGTACTTC.

The chain employs TRBV6-1 and TRBJ1-1; D is perhaps TRBD1 (5 bases). The V end lost 3 bases, the J end lost 3 bases, and 17 bases lay between the germline ends. The CDR3 has 16 amino acids. The V gene's germline CDR1 is MNHNS and CDR2 SASEGT. Written as DNA, the CDR3 is TGTGCCAGCAGTGAGTCGGCAGGGCCCGTGCACACTGAAGCTTTCTTT. Encoded protein: CASSESAGPVHTEAFF.

This chain connects TRBV4-1 to TRBJ2-7; no clear D. Germline values: CDR1 MGHRA, CDR2 YSYEKL. This CDR3 is 14 amino acids long. Trimming left V 3 bases short and J 5 bases short, with 14 bases between. This chain's CDR3 is CASSHYEESNEQYF. The CDR3 DNA follows: TGCGCCAGCAGCCACTACGAGGAATCCAACGAGCAGTACTTC.

This chain joins TRBV5-1 and TRBJ1-1; D gene ambiguous. The germline CDR1 and CDR2 sequences are SGHRS and YFSETQ. The length of the CDR3 is 16 residues. V lost 1 base to trimming and J lost 4 bases, with 17 bases between them. The CDR3 loop is CASSLRGQVSSTEAFF. DNA of the CDR3: TGCGCCAGCAGCTTGAGAGGTCAGGTTTCTAGCACTGAAGCTTTCTTT.

V is TRBV7-9 and J is TRBJ1-4, with 7 bases identical to TRBD1. This CDR3 is built from 16 residues. The germline gives CDR1 SEHNR, CDR2 FQNEAQ (reference sequence). The ends lost 5 bases at V and 4 bases at J; junction bases unmatched: 10. Here the CDR3 reads CASSPARGDLNEKLFF. CDR3 coding DNA: TGTGCCAGCAGCCCCGCCAGGGGGGATCTTAATGAAAAACTGTTTTTT.

The chain carries TRBV27 and TRBJ1-5, with 7 bases matching TRBD1. The CDR3 is 17 residues long. Trimming took 6 bases from V and 3 from J; bases not matched to a gene: 14. Germline-derived CDR1 and CDR2 are MNHEY and SMNVEV (reference sequence). CDR3 DNA sequence: TGTGCCAGCAGGCAACTTTCCGGGGGACAGTACAATCAGCCCCAGCATTTT. It translates to CASRQLSGGQYNQPQHF.

The CDR3 coding sequence is TGTGCCAGCAGCTTCTCGACAGGGAGGGCGACTGAAGCTTTCTTT. As protein: CASSFSTGRATEAFF. J is TRBJ1-1 and V is TRBV7-6, with 7 bases that match TRBD1. J gave up 5 bases and V 3 bases, and 9 bases lay outside the gene matches. The CDR3 consists of 15 residues. CDR1 and CDR2 (germline): SGHVS, FNYEAQ. Full variable domain (outside the CDR3, taken from reference TRBV7-6 and TRBJ1-1): GAGVSQSPRYKVTKRGQDVALRCDPISGHVSLYWYRQALGQGPEFLTYFNYEAQQDKSGLPNDRFSAERPEGSISTLTIQRTEQRDSAMYRCASSFSTGRATEAFFGQGTRLTVV.

This clone came up once. The chain has TRBV6-6 and TRBJ1-5, with D perhaps matching TRBD1 (6 bases). With 0 bases removed from V and 8 bases from J, the gap between germline ends came to 17 bases. The CDR3 contains 16 residues. Germline-derived CDR1 and CDR2 are MNHNY and SVGAGI (reference sequence). The CDR3, as DNA: TGTGCCAGCAGTTACTCGACAGGTATGAGTTCGGAGCCCCAGCATTTT. Translating gives CASSYSTGMSSEPQHF.

The chain employs TRBV19 and TRBJ1-2, with no clear D. The CDR3 has 10 residues. The V end was cut by 5 bases, the J end by 8 bases, with 6 bases between. Germline CDR1 and CDR2: LNHDA and SQIVND (reference sequence). The CDR3 spells CASSDGGYTF. As DNA, the CDR3 is TGTGCCAGTAGTGATGGAGGCTACACCTTC.

The chain uses TRBV2 and TRBJ2-1; TRBD2 is a possible D gene (6 bases). This CDR3 is built from 14 residues. Germline CDR1 reads SNHLY; CDR2 reads FYNNEI. V was shortened by 2 bases and J by 2 bases, with 7 bases between the two germline ends. Written as DNA, the CDR3 is TGTGCCAGCAGTGAATGGGGGGCCTACAATGAGCAGTTCTTC. Its protein is CASSEWGAYNEQFF.

This chain links TRBV12-5 with TRBJ2-3; possibly TRBD1 for D (6 bases). Trimming shortened V by 3 bases and J by 1 base, and 8 bases separated the two germline ends. The germline CDR1 and CDR2 sequences are LGHNT and FRNRAP. The length of the CDR3 is 14 residues. CDR3 nucleotides: TGTGCTAGTGGTTTCCCAGGGGGCACAGATACGCAGTATTTT. It codes for CASGFPGGTDTQYF.

This chain uses TRBV5-1 with TRBJ1-2, with unresolved D. The germline V gene encodes CDR1 SGHRS and CDR2 YFSETQ. V dropped 1 base and J dropped 3 bases, with 7 bases sitting between them. The CDR3 spans 13 residues. CDR3 amino acids: CASSLMDDYGYTF. The CDR3 DNA reads as TGCGCCAGCAGCTTGATGGACGACTATGGCTACACCTTC. Complete variable domain (other parts from reference TRBV5-1 and TRBJ1-2): KAGVTQTPRYLIKTRGQQVTLSCSPISGHRSVSWYQQTPGQGLQFLFEYFSETQRNKGNFPGRFSGRQFSNSRSEMNVSTLELGDSALYLCASSLMDDYGYTFGSGTRLTVV.

The rearrangement links TRBV14 to TRBJ2-7, with 8 positions matching TRBD1. CDR1 SGHDN and CDR2 FVKESK come from the germline V gene. Germline trimming cut 0 bases from V and 5 bases from J; bases unmatched to any gene: 6. The length of the CDR3 is 15 residues. CDR3 sequence: CASSQDQGAANEQYF. For the CDR3, the DNA is TGTGCCAGCAGCCAAGATCAGGGGGCGGCAAACGAGCAGTACTTC.

The gene calls are TRBV5-6 and TRBJ1-5; D unresolved. The ends were cut back, 4 bases at V and 7 bases at J, with 9 bases in the middle. Germline V gene sequence: CDR1 SGHDT, CDR2 YYEEEE. This CDR3 has 12 amino acids. CDR3 nucleotide sequence: TGTGCCAGCAGCGCCGTACGGCAGCCCCAGCATTTT. Its translation is CASSAVRQPQHF.